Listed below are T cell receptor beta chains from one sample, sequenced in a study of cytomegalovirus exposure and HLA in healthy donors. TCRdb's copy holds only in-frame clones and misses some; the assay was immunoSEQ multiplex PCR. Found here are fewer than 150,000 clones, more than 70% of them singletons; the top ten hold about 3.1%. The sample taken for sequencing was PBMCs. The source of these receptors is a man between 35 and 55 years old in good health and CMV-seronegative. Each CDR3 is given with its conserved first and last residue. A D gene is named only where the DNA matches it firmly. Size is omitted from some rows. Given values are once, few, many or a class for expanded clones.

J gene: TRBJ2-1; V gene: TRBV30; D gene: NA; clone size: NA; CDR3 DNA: TGTGCCTGGAGTACCGGCAGGTACAATGAGCAGTTCTTC; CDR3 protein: CAWSTGRYNEQFF
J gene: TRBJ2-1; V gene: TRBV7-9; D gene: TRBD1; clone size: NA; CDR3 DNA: TGTGCCAGCACCCCAAGGGGGCCCTACAATGAGCAGTTCTTC; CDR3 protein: CASTPRGPYNEQFF
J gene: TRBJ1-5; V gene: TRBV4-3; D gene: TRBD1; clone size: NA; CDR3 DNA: TGCGCCAGCAGCCAAGATCGACAGGGTGGCCAGCCCCAGCATTTT; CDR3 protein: CASSQDRQGGQPQHF
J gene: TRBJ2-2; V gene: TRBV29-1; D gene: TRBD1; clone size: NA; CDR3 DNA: TGCAGCGTTGCAGCCGGGACAGGGGTAACCGGGGAGCTGTTTTTT; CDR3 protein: CSVAAGTGVTGELFF
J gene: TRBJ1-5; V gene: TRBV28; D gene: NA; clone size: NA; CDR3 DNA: TGTGCCAGCAGTTTGCGGACTATTGGGGAAGGTGGGCCCCAGCATTTT; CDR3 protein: CASSLRTIGEGGPQHF
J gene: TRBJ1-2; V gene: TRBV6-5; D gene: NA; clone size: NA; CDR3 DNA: TGTGCCAGCAGTTACTCCCAGGGCTATGGCTACACCTTC; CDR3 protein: CASSYSQGYGYTF
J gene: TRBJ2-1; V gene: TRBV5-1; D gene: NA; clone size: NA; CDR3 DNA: TGCGCCAGCGGACCGACTAGTATTGATGAGCAGTTCTTC; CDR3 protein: CASGPTSIDEQFF
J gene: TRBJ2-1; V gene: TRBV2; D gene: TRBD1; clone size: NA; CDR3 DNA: TGTGCCAGCAGTGTTTTGGGGACAGGGACTTACAATGAGCAGTTCTTC; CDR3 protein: CASSVLGTGTYNEQFF
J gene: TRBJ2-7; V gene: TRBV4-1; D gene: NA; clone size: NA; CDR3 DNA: TGCGCCAGCAGCCAACTCACAGGGTACGGGCAGTACTTC; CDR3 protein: CASSQLTGYGQYF
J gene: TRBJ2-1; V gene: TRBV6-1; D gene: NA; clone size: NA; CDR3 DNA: TGTGCCAGCAGTGTCGGTGAGCAGTTCTTC; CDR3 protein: CASSVGEQFF
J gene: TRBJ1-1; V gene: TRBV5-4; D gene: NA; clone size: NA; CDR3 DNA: TGTGCCAGCAGCACCCGGACACGGATGAACACTGAAGCTTTCTTT; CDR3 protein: CASSTRTRMNTEAFF
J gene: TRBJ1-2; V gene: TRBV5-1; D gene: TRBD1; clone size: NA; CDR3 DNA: TGCGCCAGCAGAAGGGACAGCGGCTATGGCTACACCTTC; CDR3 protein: CASRRDSGYGYTF
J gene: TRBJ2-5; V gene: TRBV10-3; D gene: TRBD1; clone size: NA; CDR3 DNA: TGTGCCACCCGAACGACAGGGGCGCTTGAGACCCAGTACTTC; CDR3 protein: CATRTTGALETQYF
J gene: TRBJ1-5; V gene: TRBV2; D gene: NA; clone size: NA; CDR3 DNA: TGTGCCAGCAGTGACAGTGTCGATCAGCCCCAGCATTTT; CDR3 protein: CASSDSVDQPQHF
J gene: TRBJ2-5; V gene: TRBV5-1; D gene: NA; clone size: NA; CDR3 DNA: TGCGCCAGCAGCCCGGGGGTCTACCAAGAGACCCAGTACTTC; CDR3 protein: CASSPGVYQETQYF
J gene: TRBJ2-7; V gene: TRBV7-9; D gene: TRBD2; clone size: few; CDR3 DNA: TGTGCCAGCAGCTCCCCTAGCGGGAGCGACTACGAGCAGTACTTC; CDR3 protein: CASSSPSGSDYEQYF
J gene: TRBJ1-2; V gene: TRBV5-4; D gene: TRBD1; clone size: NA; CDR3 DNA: TGTGCCAGCAGCTTGGGGTCTGGACAGGTCGGCTACACCTTC; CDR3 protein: CASSLGSGQVGYTF
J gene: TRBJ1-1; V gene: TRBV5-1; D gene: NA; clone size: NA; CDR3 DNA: TGCGCCAGCAGCTTGGAGCAGGGAGAAGCTTTCTTT; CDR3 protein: CASSLEQGEAFF
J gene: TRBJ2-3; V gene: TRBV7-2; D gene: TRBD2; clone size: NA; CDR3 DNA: TGTGCCAGCAGCTTAGGCGGGGCGGGGGGGGATACGCAGTATTTT; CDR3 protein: CASSLGGAGGDTQYF
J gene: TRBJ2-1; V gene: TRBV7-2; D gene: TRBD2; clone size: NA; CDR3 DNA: TGTGCCAGCAGCTATAGCGGGGGGAACAATGAGCAGTTCTTC; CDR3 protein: CASSYSGGNNEQFF
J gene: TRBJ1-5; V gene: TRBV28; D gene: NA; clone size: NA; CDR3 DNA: TGTGCCAGCAGTTTACTGTCTCAGCCCCAGCATTTT; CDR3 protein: CASSLLSQPQHF
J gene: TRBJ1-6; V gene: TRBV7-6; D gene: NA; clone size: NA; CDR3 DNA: TGTGCCAGCAGCTTAAAACTTTACTCCTATAATTCACCCCTCCACTTT; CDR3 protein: CASSLKLYSYNSPLHF
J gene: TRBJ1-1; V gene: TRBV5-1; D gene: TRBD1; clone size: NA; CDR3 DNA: TGCGCCAGCAGTGCCGGGACAGAGAACACTGAAGCTTTCTTT; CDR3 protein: CASSAGTENTEAFF
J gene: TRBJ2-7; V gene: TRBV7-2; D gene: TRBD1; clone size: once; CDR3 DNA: TGTGCCAGCAGCTCCCCCCCCGGGACAGGGACCTACGAGCAGTACTTC; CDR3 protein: CASSSPPGTGTYEQYF
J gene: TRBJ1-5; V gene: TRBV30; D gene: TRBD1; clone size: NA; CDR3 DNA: TGTGCCTGGAGTACGACAGGGGTTAGCAATCAGCCCCAGCATTTT; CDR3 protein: CAWSTTGVSNQPQHF
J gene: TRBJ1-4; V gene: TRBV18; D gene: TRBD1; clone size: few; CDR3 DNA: TGTGCCAGCTCACCACCGGGACAGGGGAATGAAAAACTGTTTTTT; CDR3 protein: CASSPPGQGNEKLFF
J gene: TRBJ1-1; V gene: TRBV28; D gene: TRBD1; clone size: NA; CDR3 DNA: TGTGCCAGCAGTTTATGGAGACAGGGAGAAGCTTTCTTT; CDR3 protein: CASSLWRQGEAFF
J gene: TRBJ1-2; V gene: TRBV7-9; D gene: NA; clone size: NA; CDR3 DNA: TGTGCCAGCAGCCCTCGGTCGGATGGCTACACCTTC; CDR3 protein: CASSPRSDGYTF
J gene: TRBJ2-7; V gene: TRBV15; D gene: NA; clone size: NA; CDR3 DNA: TGTGCCACCAGCAGAGATATCCACGGGAAGTCGGATGAGCAGTACTTC; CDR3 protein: CATSRDIHGKSDEQYF
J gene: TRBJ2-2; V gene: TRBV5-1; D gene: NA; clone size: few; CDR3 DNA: TGCGCCAGCAAGTATTTCGGCGGGACCGGGGAGCTGTTTTTT; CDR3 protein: CASKYFGGTGELFF
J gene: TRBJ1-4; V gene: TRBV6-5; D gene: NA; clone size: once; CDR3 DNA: TGTGCCAGCAGACAGGGCCCAACTAATGAAAAACTGTTTTTT; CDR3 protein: CASRQGPTNEKLFF
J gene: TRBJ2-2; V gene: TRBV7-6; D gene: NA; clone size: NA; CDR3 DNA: TGTGCCAGCAGCTTAGACTTAGGGGCGGGAAGGAACACCGGGGAGCTGTTTTTT; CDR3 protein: CASSLDLGAGRNTGELFF
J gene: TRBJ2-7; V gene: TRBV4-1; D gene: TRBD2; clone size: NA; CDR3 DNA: TGCGCCAGCAGCCAAGATTCTAGCGGGACCTACGAGCAGTACTTC; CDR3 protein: CASSQDSSGTYEQYF
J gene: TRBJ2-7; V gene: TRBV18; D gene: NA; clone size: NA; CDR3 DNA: TGTGCCAGCTCGCTCTCAGCTAGTGATGGGTCCTACGAGCAGTACTTC; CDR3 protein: CASSLSASDGSYEQYF
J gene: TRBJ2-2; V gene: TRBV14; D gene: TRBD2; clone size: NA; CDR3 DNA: TGTGCCAGCAGCCCACTACTAGCGGCCTACAACACCGGGGAGCTGTTTTTT; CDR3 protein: CASSPLLAAYNTGELFF
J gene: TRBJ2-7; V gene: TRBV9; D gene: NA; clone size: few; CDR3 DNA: TGTGCCAGCAGCCCCGCAGGAGGTTACGAGCAGTACTTC; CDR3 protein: CASSPAGGYEQYF
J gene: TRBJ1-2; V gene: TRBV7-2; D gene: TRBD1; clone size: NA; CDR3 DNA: TGTGCCAGCAGCGCCCAACAGGGGTCGGGCTATGGCTACACCTTC; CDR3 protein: CASSAQQGSGYGYTF
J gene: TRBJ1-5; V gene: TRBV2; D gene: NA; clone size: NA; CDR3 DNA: TGTGCCAGCAGTGAAGGGGGGGGAAATCAGCCCCAGCATTTT; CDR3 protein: CASSEGGGNQPQHF
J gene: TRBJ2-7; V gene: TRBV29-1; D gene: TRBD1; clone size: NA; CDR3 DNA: TGCAGCGTTGAAGACCGACAGGGGTCCTACGAGCAGTACTTC; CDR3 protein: CSVEDRQGSYEQYF
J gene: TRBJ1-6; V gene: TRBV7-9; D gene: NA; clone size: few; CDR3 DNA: TGTGCCAGCAGCCCCACCCGCAGGGATTCACCCCTCCACTTT; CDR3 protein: CASSPTRRDSPLHF